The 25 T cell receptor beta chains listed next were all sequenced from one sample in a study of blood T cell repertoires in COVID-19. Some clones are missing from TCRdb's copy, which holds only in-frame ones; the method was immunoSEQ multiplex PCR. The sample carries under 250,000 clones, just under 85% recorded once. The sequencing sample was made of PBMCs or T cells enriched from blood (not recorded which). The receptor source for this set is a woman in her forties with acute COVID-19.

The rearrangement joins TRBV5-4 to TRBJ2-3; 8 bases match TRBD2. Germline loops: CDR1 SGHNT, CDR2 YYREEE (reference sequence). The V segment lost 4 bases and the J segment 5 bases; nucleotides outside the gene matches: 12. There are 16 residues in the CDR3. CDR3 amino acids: CASSPRSSSGKDTQYF. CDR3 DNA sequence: TGTGCCAGCAGCCCCCGGAGCAGTAGCGGGAAAGATACGCAGTATTTT.

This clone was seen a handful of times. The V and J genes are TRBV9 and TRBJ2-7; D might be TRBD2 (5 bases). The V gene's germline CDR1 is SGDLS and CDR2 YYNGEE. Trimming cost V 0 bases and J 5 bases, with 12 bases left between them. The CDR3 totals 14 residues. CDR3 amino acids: CASSVVGLLDEQYF. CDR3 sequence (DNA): TGTGCCAGCAGCGTAGTAGGACTTTTGGACGAGCAGTACTTC. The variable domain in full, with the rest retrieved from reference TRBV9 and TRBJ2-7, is DSGVTQTPKHLITATGQRVTLRCSPRSGDLSVYWYQQSLDQGLQFLIQYYNGEERAKGNILERFSAQQFPDLHSELNLSSLELGDSALYFCASSVVGLLDEQYFGPGTRLTVT.

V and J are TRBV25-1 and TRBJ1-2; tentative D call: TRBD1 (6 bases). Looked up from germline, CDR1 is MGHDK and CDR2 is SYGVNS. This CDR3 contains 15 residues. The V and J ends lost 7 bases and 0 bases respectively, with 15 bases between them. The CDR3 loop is CASTLGQRANYGYTF. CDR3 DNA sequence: TGTGCCAGCACCCTTGGACAGAGAGCTAACTATGGCTACACCTTC.

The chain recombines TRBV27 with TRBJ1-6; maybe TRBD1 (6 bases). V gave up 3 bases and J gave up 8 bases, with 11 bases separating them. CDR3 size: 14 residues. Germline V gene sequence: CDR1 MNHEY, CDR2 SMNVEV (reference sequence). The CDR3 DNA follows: TGTGCCAGCAGTTTCGGGACAATTGATTCACCCCTCCACTTT. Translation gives CASSFGTIDSPLHF.

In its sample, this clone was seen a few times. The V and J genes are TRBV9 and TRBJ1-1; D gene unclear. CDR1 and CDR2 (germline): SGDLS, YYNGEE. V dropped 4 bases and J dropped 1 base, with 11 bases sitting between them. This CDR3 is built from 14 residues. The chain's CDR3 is CASSKELGNTEAFF. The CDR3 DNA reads TGTGCCAGCAGCAAGGAGTTGGGGAACACTGAAGCTTTCTTT.

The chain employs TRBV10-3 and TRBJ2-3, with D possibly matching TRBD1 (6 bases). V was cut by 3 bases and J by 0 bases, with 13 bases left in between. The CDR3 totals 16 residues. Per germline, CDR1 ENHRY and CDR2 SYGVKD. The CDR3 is CAISDGSGQSTDTQYF. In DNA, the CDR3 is TGTGCCATCAGTGATGGATCGGGACAAAGCACAGATACGCAGTATTTT.

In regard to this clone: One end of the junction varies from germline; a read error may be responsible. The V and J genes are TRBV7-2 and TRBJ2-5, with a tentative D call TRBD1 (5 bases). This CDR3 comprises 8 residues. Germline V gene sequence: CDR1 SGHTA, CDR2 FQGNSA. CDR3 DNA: TGTGCCAGCAACAAAGGGGACTTC. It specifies CASNKGDF.

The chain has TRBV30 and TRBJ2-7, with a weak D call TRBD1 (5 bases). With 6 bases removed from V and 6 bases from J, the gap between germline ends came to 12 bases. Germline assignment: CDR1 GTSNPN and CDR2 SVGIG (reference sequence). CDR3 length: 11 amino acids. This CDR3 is CACQQGFEQYF. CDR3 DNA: TGTGCCTGCCAGCAGGGATTCGAGCAGTACTTC.

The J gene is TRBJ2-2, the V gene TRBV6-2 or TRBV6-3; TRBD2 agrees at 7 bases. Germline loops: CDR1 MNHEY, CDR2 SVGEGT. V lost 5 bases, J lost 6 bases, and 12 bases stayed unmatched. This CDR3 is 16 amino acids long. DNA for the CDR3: TGTGCCAGCAGTACCCCCGGCGGGGGAGCCGCCGGGGAGCTGTTTTTT. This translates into CASSTPGGGAAGELFF.

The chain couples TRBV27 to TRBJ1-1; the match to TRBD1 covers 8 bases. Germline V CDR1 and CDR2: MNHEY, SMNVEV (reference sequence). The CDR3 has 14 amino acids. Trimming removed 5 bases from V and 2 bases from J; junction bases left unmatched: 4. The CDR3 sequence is CASSDRGLNTEAFF. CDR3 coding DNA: TGTGCCAGCAGTGACAGGGGTCTTAACACTGAAGCTTTCTTT.

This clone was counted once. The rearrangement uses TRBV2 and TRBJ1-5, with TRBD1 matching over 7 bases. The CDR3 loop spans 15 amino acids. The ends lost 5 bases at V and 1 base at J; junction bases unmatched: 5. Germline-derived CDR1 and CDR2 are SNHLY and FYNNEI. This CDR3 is CASSKRGLSNQPQHF. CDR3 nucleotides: TGTGCCAGCAGTAAGAGGGGGCTCAGCAATCAGCCCCAGCATTTT. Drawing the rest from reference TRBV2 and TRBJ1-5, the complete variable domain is EPEVTQTPSHQVTQMGQEVILRCVPISNHLYFYWYRQILGQKVEFLVSFYNNEISEKSEIFDDQFSVERPDGSNFTLKIRSTKLEDSAMYFCASSKRGLSNQPQHFGDGTRLSIL.

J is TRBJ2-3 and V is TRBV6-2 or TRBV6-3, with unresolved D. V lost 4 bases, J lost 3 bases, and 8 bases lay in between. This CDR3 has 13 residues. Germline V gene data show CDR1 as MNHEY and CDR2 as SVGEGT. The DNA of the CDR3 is TGTGCCAGCAGTTGGAAGGAGACAGATACGCAGTATTTT. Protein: CASSWKETDTQYF.

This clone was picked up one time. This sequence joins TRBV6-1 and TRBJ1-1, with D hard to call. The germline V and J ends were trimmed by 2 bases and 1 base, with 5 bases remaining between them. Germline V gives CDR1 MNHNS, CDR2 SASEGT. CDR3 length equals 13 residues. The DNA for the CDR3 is TGTGCCAGCAGTGAACTAGGGAACACTGAAGCTTTCTTT. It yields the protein CASSELGNTEAFF.

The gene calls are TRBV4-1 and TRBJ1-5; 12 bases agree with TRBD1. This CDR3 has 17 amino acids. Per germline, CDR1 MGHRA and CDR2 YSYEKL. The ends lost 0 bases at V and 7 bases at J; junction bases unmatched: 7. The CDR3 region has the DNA TGCGCCAGCAGCCAAGAGTCCGGGACAGGGGGCGGGCAGCCCCAGCATTTT. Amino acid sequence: CASSQESGTGGGQPQHF.

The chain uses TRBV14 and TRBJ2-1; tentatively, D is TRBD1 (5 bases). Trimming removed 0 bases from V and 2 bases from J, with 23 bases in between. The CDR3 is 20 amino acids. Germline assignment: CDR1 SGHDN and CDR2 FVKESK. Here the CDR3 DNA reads TGTGCCAGCAGCCAAGAAAAAGATCCCGGCCGTCAGGGTGCCTACAATGAGCAGTTCTTC. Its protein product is CASSQEKDPGRQGAYNEQFF.

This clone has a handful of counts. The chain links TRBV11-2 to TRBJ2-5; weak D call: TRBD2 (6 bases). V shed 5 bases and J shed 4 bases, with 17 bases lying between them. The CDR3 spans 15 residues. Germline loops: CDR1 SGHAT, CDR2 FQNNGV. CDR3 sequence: CASSLYGGAGETQYF. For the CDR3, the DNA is TGTGCCAGCAGCCTCTACGGGGGAGCGGGAGAGACCCAGTACTTC.

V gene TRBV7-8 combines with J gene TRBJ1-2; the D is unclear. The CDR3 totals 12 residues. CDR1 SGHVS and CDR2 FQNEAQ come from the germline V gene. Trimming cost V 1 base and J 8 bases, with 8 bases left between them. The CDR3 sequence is CASSLDRRGYTF. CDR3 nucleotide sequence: TGTGCCAGCAGCTTAGACAGAAGGGGCTACACCTTC. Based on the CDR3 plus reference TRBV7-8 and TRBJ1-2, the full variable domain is GAGVSQSPRYKVAKRGQDVALRCDPISGHVSLFWYQQALGQGPEFLTYFQNEAQLDKSGLPSDRFFAERPEGSVSTLKIQRTQQEDSAVYLCASSLDRRGYTFGSGTRLTVV.

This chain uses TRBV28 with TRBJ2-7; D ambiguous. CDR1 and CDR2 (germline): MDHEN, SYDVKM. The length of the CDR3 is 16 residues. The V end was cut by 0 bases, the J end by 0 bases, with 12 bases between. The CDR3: CASSLWSPSASYEQYF. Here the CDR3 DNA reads TGTGCCAGCAGTTTATGGAGCCCTTCCGCCTCCTACGAGCAGTACTTC.

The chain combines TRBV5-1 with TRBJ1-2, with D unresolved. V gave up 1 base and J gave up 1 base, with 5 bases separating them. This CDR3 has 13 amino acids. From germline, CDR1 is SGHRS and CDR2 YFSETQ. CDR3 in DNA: TGCGCCAGCAGCTTGCAGGTTAACTATGGCTACACCTTC. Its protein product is CASSLQVNYGYTF.

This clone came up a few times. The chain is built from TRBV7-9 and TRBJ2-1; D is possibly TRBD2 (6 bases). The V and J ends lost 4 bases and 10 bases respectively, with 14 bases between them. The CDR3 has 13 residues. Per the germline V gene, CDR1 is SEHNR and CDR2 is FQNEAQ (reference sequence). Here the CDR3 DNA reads TGTGCCAGCAGCTCGCCACTAGCTGAGGAGCAGTTCTTC. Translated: CASSSPLAEEQFF.

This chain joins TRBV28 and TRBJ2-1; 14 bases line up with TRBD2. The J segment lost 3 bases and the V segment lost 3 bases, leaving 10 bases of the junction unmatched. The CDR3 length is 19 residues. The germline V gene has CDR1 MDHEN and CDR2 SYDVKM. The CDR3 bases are TGTGCCAGCAGTTTTTCTGGACTAGCGGGAGGTAGTTACTACAATGAGCAGTTCTTC. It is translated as CASSFSGLAGGSYYNEQFF.

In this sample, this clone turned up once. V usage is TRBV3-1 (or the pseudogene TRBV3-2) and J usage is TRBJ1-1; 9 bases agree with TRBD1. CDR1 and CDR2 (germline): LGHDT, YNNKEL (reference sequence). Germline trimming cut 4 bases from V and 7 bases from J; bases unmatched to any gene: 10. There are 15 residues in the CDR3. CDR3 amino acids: CASSRRGQGQDEAFF. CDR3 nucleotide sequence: TGTGCCAGCAGCCGCCGGGGACAGGGCCAAGATGAAGCTTTCTTT.

This chain's CDR3 is CASSTTSGGAVGYEQYF. Here the CDR3 DNA reads TGTGCCAGCAGCACAACTAGCGGGGGGGCTGTAGGGTACGAGCAGTACTTC. The rearrangement uses TRBV7-2 and TRBJ2-7, with 13 bases aligning to TRBD2. The CDR3 loop spans 17 amino acids. Trimming cost V 5 bases and J 4 bases; bases outside gene matches: 11. In germline, CDR1 is SGHTA, CDR2 FQGNSA.

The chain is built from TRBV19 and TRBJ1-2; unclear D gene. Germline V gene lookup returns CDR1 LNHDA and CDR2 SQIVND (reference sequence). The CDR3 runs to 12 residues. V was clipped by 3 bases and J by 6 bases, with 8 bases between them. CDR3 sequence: CASSIFGNGYTF. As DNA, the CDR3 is TGTGCCAGTAGTATTTTCGGTAATGGCTACACCTTC.

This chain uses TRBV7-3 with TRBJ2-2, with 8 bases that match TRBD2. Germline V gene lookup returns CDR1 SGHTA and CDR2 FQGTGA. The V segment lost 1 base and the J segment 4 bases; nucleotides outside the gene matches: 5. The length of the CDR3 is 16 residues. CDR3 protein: CASSLNSGRVTGELFF. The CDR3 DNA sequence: TGTGCCAGCAGCTTAAATTCCGGGAGGGTCACCGGGGAGCTGTTTTTT.